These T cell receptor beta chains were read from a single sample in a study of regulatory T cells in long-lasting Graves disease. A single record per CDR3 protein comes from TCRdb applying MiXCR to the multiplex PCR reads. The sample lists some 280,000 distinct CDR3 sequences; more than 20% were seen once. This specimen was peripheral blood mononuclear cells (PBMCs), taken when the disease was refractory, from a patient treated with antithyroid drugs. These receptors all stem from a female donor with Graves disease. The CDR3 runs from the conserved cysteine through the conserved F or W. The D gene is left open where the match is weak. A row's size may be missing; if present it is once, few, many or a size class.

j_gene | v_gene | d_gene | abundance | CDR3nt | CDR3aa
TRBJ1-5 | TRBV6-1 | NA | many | TGTGCCAGCAGTGATTCGGGGGGCGAAAATCAGCCCCAGCATTTT | CASSDSGGENQPQHF
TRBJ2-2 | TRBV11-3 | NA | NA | TGTGCCAGCAGCCCCATCTCAGGTTCCGGGGAGCTGTTTTTT | CASSPISGSGELFF
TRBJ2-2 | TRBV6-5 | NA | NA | TGTGCCAGCAGTTACGAACCGGGGGTCACCGGGGAGCTGTTTTTT | CASSYEPGVTGELFF
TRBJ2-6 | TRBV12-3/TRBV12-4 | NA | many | TGTGCCAGCACTCCTGGGGCCAACGTCCTGACTTTC | CASTPGANVLTF
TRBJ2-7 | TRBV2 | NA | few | TGTGCCAGCAGTGTATTGGCAGGCCCCTACGAGCAGTACTTC | CASSVLAGPYEQYF
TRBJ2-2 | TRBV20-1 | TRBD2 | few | TGCAGTGCCTCAGCGGGAGGGAACACCGGGGAGCTGTTTTTT | CSASAGGNTGELFF
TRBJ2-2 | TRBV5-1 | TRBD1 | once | TGCGCCAGTTCAGCCGGGACAGATAACACCGGGGAGCTGTTTTTT | CASSAGTDNTGELFF
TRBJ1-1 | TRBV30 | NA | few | TGTGCCTGGATGGACCCCCGGGGAGGAACTGAAGCTTTCTTT | CAWMDPRGGTEAFF
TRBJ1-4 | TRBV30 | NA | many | TGTGCCTGGAGTACACGCAGGGGTTCTGCAACTAATGAAAAACTGTTTTTT | CAWSTRRGSATNEKLFF
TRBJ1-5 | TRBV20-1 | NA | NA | TGCAGTGCCAACCACGGGAATCAGCCCCAGCATTTT | CSANHGNQPQHF
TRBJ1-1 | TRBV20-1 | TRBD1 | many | TGCAGTGCTAGCACAGGGGGGAGGAACACTGAAGCTTTCTTT | CSASTGGRNTEAFF
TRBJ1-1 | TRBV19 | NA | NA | TGTGCCAGTAGTATTTTACTGAGCACTGAAGCTTTCTTT | CASSILLSTEAFF
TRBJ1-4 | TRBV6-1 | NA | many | TGTGCCAGCCGGTTGAATGGACAGCTTAATGAAAAACTGTTTTTT | CASRLNGQLNEKLFF
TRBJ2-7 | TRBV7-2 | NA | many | TGTGCCAGCAGCTTAATAGCAGTTAGTTCCTACGAGCAGTACTTC | CASSLIAVSSYEQYF
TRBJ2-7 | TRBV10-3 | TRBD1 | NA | TGTGCCATCAGTGAGGCCGCGACAGGGATCGAGCAGTACTTC | CAISEAATGIEQYF
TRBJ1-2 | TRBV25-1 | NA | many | TGTGCCAGCAGTGGATACTATGGCTACACCTTC | CASSGYYGYTF
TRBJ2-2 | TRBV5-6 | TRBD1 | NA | TGTGCCAGCAGCCCCGGGACAGGGACGAACACCGGGGAGCTGTTTTTT | CASSPGTGTNTGELFF
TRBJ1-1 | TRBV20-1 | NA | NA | TGCAGTGCAAGGGACGGCGGTTACACTGAAGCTTTCTTT | CSARDGGYTEAFF
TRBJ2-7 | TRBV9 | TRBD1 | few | TGTGCCAGCAGCGTAGCGGACAGGGCTTACGAGCAGTACTTC | CASSVADRAYEQYF
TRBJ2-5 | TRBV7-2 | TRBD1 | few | TGTGCCAGCAGTCAAATAACAGGGGAGGAGACCCAGTACTTC | CASSQITGEETQYF
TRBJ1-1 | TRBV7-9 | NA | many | TGTGCCAGCAGCCCCTTAGGTGCGACAGGGAACACTGAAGCTTTCTTT | CASSPLGATGNTEAFF
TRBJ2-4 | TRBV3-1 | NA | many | TGTGCCAGCAGCAACGGCCCCATTCAGTACTTC | CASSNGPIQYF
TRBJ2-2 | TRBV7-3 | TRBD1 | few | TGTGCCAGCAGCTTAGGGACAGGGATGAACACCGGGGAGCTGTTTTTT | CASSLGTGMNTGELFF
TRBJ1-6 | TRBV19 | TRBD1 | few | TGTGCCAGTAGCACAGCCGGGACAGTCAAGTTCCTCCACTTT | CASSTAGTVKFLHF
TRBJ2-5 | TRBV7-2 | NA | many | TGTGCCAGCAGCTTAGTGGGGAACGTTGGGCAAGAGACCCAGTACTTC | CASSLVGNVGQETQYF
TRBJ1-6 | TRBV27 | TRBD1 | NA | TGTGCCAGCAGCCCTGACAGGGGGAATTCACCCCTCCACTTT | CASSPDRGNSPLHF
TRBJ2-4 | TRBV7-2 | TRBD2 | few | TGTGCCAGCAGCCTATATATGGGGAGCGGGAGTAGATTCAACGGAGCCAAAAACATTCAGTACTTC | CASSLYMGSGSRFNGAKNIQYF
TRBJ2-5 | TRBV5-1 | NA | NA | TGCGCCAGCAGCTTCGGGCGAACACAAGAGACCCAGTACTTC | CASSFGRTQETQYF
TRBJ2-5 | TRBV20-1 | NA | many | TGCAGTGCTAGCGGTGAAGAGACCCAGTACTTC | CSASGEETQYF
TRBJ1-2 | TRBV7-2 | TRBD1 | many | TGTGCCAGCAGCTTCCTGGGACAGGACCTTGGCTACACCTTC | CASSFLGQDLGYTF
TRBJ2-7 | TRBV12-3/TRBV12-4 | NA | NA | TGTGCCAGCAGGATGGGGGGCGAGCAGTACTTC | CASRMGGEQYF
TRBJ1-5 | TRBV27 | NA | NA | TGTGCCAGCAGTCCCCGGGCCGTTAGCAATCAGCCCCAGCATTTT | CASSPRAVSNQPQHF
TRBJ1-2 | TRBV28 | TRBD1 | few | TGTGCCAGCAGGACCATCCCTCCGGGACAGCATAACTATGGCTACACCTTC | CASRTIPPGQHNYGYTF
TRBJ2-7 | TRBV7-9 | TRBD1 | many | TGTGCCAGCAGCCTGGGACAGGGGATGACCTACGAGCAGTACTTC | CASSLGQGMTYEQYF
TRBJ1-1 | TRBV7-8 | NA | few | TGTGCCAGCAGCTTAGAAGCAGGATCGAACACTGAAGCTTTCTTT | CASSLEAGSNTEAFF
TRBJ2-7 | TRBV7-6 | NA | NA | TGTGCCAGCAGCTCATGGCCAGGGGTGGGAGAGCAGTACTTC | CASSSWPGVGEQYF
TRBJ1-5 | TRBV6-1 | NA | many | TGTGCCAGCAGGTCCACAGGGAGCAATCAGCCCCAGCATTTT | CASRSTGSNQPQHF
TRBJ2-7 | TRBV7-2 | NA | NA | TGTGCCAGCAGCTCCCCCGACGGCTACGAGCAGTACTTC | CASSSPDGYEQYF
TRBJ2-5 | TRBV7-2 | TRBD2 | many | TGTGCCAGCAGCTCATCACTAGCGGGAGGGTGGGAGACCCAGTACTTC | CASSSSLAGGWETQYF
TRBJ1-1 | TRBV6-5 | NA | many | TGTGCCAGCAGTTACTATCCTCCCGGGACATCGAACACTGAAGCTTTCTTT | CASSYYPPGTSNTEAFF
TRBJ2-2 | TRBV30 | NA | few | TGTGCCTGGAGTTCCTTCACCGGGGAGCTGTTTTTT | CAWSSFTGELFF
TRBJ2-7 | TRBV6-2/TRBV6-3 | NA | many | TGTGCCAGCAGTGGCAGGGTTTTTGACTACGAGCAGTACTTC | CASSGRVFDYEQYF
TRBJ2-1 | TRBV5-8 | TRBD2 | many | TGTGCCAGCGAGGGCGGGAGGGCCTTAGGGAATGAGCAGTTCTTC | CASEGGRALGNEQFF
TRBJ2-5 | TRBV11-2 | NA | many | TGTGCCAGCAGCTTATATGGGGGAGCTGGAGAGACCCAGTACTTC | CASSLYGGAGETQYF
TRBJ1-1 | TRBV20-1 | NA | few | TGCAGTGCTAGTTCCCAGGCTTTCGACACTGAAGCTTTCTTT | CSASSQAFDTEAFF
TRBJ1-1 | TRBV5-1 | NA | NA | TGCGCCAGCGGCTCCGAGGGCGGAAACCTGAACACTGAAGCTTTCTTT | CASGSEGGNLNTEAFF
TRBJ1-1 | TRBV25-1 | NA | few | TGTGCCAGCAGTGAGCTGCAGGGTGCTGAAGCTTTCTTT | CASSELQGAEAFF
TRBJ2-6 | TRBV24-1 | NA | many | TGTGCCACCAGTGATTCCCGAAGGGCCAACGTCCTGACTTTC | CATSDSRRANVLTF
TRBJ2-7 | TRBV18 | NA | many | TGTGCCAGCTCACCACCCCGGCAGGGGTCTCGGGAGCAGTACTTC | CASSPPRQGSREQYF
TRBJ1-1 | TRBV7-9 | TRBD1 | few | TGTGCCAGCAGCACAGATGGACAGGGAGGAACTGAAGCTTTCTTT | CASSTDGQGGTEAFF
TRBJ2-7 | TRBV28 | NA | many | TGTGCCAGCAGTTTCAGGGCAGCCAAAACCTCCTACGAGCAGTACTTC | CASSFRAAKTSYEQYF
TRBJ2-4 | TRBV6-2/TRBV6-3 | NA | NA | TGTGCCAGCAGGGATCAGGGAGCCAAAAACATTCAGTACTTC | CASRDQGAKNIQYF
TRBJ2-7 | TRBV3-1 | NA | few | TGTGCCAGCTCCCAAGCGCTAGGCGAGCAGTACTTC | CASSQALGEQYF
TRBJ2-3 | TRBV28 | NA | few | TGTGCCAGCAGCTGGAACAGGATTAGGAGCACAGATACGCAGTATTTT | CASSWNRIRSTDTQYF
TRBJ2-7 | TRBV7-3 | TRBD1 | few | TGTGCCAGCAGCCTTTCTTCCGGGACAGGGGTCCACGAGCAGTACTTC | CASSLSSGTGVHEQYF
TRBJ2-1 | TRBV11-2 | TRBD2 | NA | TGTGCCAGCAGCTTAGGTGGACTAGCGGGACTGTACAATGAGCAGTTCTTC | CASSLGGLAGLYNEQFF
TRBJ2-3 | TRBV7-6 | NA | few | TGTGCCAGCAGCTTAACTAAGGGTCACTCGGATACGCAGTATTTT | CASSLTKGHSDTQYF
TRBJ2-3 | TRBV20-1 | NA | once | TGCAGTGCTAGAGATTACGGGGATAGCACAGATACGCAGTATTTT | CSARDYGDSTDTQYF
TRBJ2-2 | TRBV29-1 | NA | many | TGCAGCGTTGAGAGTGGCACCGGGGAGCTGTTTTTT | CSVESGTGELFF
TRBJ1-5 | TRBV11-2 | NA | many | TGTGCCAGCAGCTTAGATCTGGGCCAGCCCCAGCATTTT | CASSLDLGQPQHF